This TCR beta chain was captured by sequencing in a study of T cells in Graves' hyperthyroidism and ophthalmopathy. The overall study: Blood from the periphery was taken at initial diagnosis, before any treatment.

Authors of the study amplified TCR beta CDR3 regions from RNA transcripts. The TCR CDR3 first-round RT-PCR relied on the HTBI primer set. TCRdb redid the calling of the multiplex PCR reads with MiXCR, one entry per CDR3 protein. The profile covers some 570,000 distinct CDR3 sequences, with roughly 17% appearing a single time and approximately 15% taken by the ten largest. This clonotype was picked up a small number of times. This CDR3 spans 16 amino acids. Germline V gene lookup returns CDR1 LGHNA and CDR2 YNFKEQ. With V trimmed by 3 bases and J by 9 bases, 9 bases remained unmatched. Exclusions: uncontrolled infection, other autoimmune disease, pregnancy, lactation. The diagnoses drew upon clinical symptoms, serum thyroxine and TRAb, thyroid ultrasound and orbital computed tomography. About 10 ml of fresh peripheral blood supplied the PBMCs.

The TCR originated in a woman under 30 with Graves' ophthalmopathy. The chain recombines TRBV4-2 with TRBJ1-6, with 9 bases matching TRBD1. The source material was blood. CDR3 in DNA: TGTGCCAGCAGCCATGTACCGGGACAGGGTTCTTCACCCCTCCACTTT. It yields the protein CASSHVPGQGSSPLHF.